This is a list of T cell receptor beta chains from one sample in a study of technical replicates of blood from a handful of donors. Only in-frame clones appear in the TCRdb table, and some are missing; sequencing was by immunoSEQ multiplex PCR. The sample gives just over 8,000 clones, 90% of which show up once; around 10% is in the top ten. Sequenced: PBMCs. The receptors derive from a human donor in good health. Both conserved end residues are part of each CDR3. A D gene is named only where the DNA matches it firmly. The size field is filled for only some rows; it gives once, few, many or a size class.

CASSSGEKLFF | TGCGCCAGCAGCTCAGGGGAAAAACTGTTTTTT | . | TRBV5-1 | . | TRBJ1-4
CAWSSGSGSDSYNEQFF | TGTGCCTGGAGTTCCGGTTCCGGGAGTGATTCCTACAATGAGCAGTTCTTC | . | TRBV30 | . | TRBJ2-1
CASRSGTGVSNVETQYF | TGTGCCAGCAGATCCGGGACAGGGGTATCGAATGTGGAGACCCAGTACTTC | TRBD1 | TRBV5-6 | . | TRBJ2-5
CASSRTGLPGQETQYF | TGCGCCAGCAGCCGTACGGGACTCCCCGGCCAAGAGACCCAGTACTTC | . | TRBV5-1 | . | TRBJ2-5
CASSEAIGTEAFF | TGTGCCAGCAGTGAAGCGATCGGCACTGAAGCTTTCTTT | . | TRBV2 | once | TRBJ1-1
CASSEWDRGGHTEAFF | TGTGCCAGCAGTGAATGGGACAGGGGAGGGCACACTGAAGCTTTCTTT | TRBD1 | TRBV2 | few | TRBJ1-1
CASSLDRAYYGYTF | TGTGCCAGCAGTTTGGACAGGGCCTACTATGGCTACACCTTC | TRBD1 | TRBV2 | . | TRBJ1-2
CASSPGTSVQETQYF | TGTGCCAGCAGCCCCGGGACTAGCGTTCAAGAGACCCAGTACTTC | TRBD2 | TRBV7-9 | . | TRBJ2-5
CSVGDRTQYF | TGCAGCGTTGGAGATAGGACCCAGTACTTC | . | TRBV29-1 | . | TRBJ2-5
CASSSGTSGSTDTQYF | TGTGCCAGCAGCTCGGGGACTAGCGGGAGCACAGATACGCAGTATTTT | TRBD2 | TRBV11-2 | . | TRBJ2-3
CASSGTGTGEKLFF | TGTGCCAGCAGTGGTACCGGGACAGGCGAAAAACTGTTTTTT | TRBD1 | TRBV27 | . | TRBJ1-4
CASRNYQGINYGYTF | TGTGCCAGCAGAAACTACCAGGGTATAAACTATGGCTACACCTTC | . | TRBV6-5 | . | TRBJ1-2
CASSPGQGRGQPQHF | TGCGCCAGCAGCCCGGGACAGGGAAGGGGTCAGCCCCAGCATTTT | TRBD1 | TRBV5-1 | . | TRBJ1-5
CASSFGLIGGTEAFF | TGTGCCAGCAGTTTTGGACTCATAGGGGGCACTGAAGCTTTCTTT | . | TRBV27 | few | TRBJ1-1
CASSEYRGRFEQYF | TGCGCCAGCAGTGAGTACAGGGGGCGCTTCGAGCAGTACTTC | TRBD1 | TRBV10-2 | . | TRBJ2-7
CASSWTSGSNEQFF | TGTGCCAGCAGTTGGACTAGCGGGAGCAATGAGCAGTTCTTC | TRBD2 | TRBV6-5 | . | TRBJ2-1
CASTRGQGDIQYF | TGTGCCAGCACCAGGGGACAGGGGGACATTCAGTACTTC | TRBD1 | TRBV9 | . | TRBJ2-4
CASSQDGTGGSGELFF | TGTGCCAGCAGCCAAGATGGGACAGGGGGCTCCGGGGAGCTGTTTTTT | TRBD1 | TRBV4-2 | . | TRBJ2-2
CATSRNPGQIQNTGELFF | TGTGCCACCAGCAGAAATCCAGGGCAAATTCAGAACACCGGGGAGCTGTTTTTT | . | TRBV15 | . | TRBJ2-2
CASSESNVGRQFF | TGTGCCAGCAGTGAATCTAATGTTGGTCGGCAGTTCTTC | . | TRBV6-1 | . | TRBJ2-1
CASSAWTGEGNQPQHF | TGTGCCAGCAGTGCTTGGACAGGGGAGGGCAATCAGCCCCAGCATTTT | TRBD1 | TRBV6-1 | . | TRBJ1-5
CASSLDIFSYEQYF | TGTGCCAGCAGCCTGGACATTTTCTCCTACGAGCAGTACTTC | . | TRBV9 | . | TRBJ2-7
CATQGADTGELFF | TGCGCCACTCAGGGGGCCGACACCGGGGAGCTGTTTTTT | TRBD1 | TRBV10-1 | . | TRBJ2-2
CASSHRVGQPQHF | TGTGCCAGCAGTCACAGGGTTGGTCAGCCCCAGCATTTT | . | TRBV6-5 | . | TRBJ1-5
CAWSGAGVYNEQFF | TGTGCCTGGAGTGGAGCGGGAGTTTACAATGAGCAGTTCTTC | TRBD2 | TRBV30 | . | TRBJ2-1
CASSKASTSGSLRPDTQYF | TGTGCCAGCAGCAAAGCGAGTACTAGCGGGAGCCTTCGACCAGATACGCAGTATTTT | . | TRBV21-1 | . | TRBJ2-3
CASSLDTQGLGKQYF | TGTGCCAGTAGTCTCGATACTCAGGGGTTGGGGAAGCAGTACTTC | . | TRBV19 | . | TRBJ2-7
CSVVTNQETQYF | TGCAGCGTTGTAACTAACCAAGAGACCCAGTACTTC | . | TRBV29-1 | . | TRBJ2-5
CASSLQAGLGETQYF | TGTGCCAGCAGCTTACAGGCGGGGTTGGGGGAGACCCAGTACTTC | . | TRBV7-9 | . | TRBJ2-5
CASSRGLAGGPDTQYF | TGCGCCAGCAGCAGAGGGCTAGCGGGAGGGCCGGATACGCAGTATTTT | TRBD2 | TRBV5-1 | . | TRBJ2-3
CASSRDIQETQYF | TGTGCCAGCAGCCGGGACATTCAAGAGACCCAGTACTTC | . | TRBV11-2 | . | TRBJ2-5
CASSRDREDGYTF | TGCGCCAGCAGTCGGGACAGGGAGGATGGCTACACCTTC | TRBD1 | TRBV5-1 | . | TRBJ1-2
CASSLGQGGKTQYF | TGTGCCAGCAGCTTGGGACAGGGAGGAAAGACCCAGTACTTC | . | TRBV5-6 | . | TRBJ2-5
CAFGQAPWEQYF | TGTGCCTTCGGACAGGCTCCCTGGGAGCAGTACTTC | TRBD1 | TRBV30 | . | TRBJ2-7
CASSLAGTSALNTQYF | TGTGCCAGCAGCTTGGCCGGGACTAGCGCCCTCAATACGCAGTATTTT | TRBD2 | TRBV5-6 | . | TRBJ2-3
CASSFLESESGELFF | TGCGCCAGCAGCTTCCTAGAAAGCGAGTCGGGGGAGCTGTTTTTT | . | TRBV5-1 | . | TRBJ2-2
CASSLTTAGGDEQYF | TGCGCCAGCAGCCTTACAACTGCAGGGGGCGACGAGCAGTACTTC | TRBD1 | TRBV4-1 | . | TRBJ2-7
CAASTGMNTEAFF | TGTGCCGCGTCCACAGGGATGAACACTGAAGCTTTCTTT | . | TRBV10-3 | . | TRBJ1-1
CASSFREGNQPQHF | TGTGCCAGCAGTTTCAGGGAGGGCAATCAGCCCCAGCATTTT | . | TRBV27 | . | TRBJ1-5
CASSLGWRESRYNEQFF | TGCGCCAGCAGCCTCGGTTGGCGGGAGTCCCGATACAATGAGCAGTTCTTC | TRBD2 | TRBV5-1 | . | TRBJ2-1
CASSLVAGLQRETQYF | TGCGCCAGCAGCTTGGTTGCAGGGTTGCAGAGGGAGACCCAGTACTTC | . | TRBV5-1 | . | TRBJ2-5